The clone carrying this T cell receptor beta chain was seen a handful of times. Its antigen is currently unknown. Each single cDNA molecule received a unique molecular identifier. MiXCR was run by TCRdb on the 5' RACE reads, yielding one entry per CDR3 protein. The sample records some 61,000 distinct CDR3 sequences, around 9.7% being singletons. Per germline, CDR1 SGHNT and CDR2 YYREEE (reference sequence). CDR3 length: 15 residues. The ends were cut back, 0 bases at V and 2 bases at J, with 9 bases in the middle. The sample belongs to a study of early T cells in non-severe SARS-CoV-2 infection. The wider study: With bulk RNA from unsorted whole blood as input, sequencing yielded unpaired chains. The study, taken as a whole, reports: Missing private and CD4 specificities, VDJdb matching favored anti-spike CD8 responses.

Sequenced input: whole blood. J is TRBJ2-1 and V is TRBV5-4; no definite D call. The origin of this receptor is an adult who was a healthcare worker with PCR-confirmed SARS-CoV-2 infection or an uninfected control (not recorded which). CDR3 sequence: CASSLASSPYNEQFF. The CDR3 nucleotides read TGTGCCAGCAGCTTGGCCAGTTCACCCTACAATGAGCAGTTCTTC.